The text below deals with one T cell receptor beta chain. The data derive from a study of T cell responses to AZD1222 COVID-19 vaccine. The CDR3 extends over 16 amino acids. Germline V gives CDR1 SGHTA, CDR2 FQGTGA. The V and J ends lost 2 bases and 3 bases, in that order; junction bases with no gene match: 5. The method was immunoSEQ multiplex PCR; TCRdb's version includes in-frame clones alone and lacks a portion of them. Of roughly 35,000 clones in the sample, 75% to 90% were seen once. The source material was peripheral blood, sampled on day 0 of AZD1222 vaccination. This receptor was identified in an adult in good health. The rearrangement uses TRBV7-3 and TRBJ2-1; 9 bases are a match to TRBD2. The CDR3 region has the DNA TGTGCCAGCAGCTTATCTCCTAGCGGGGTCTACAATGAGCAGTTCTTC. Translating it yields CASSLSPSGVYNEQFF.